This T cell receptor beta chain comes out of a study of CD8+ T cells in alopecia areata. Sequencing templates came from extracted RNA that was reverse transcribed into cDNA. The repertoire was sequenced with immunoSEQ multiplex PCR; TCRdb's copy has only in-frame clones and lacks some. Seen here are under 250,000 clones, approximately 53% observed once, and the top ten hold roughly 5.3%. The ends were cut back, 3 bases at V and 4 bases at J, with 4 bases in the middle. Germline V gives CDR1 SEHNR, CDR2 FQNEAQ (reference sequence). This CDR3 has 12 residues. Remarks on this clone: Its antigen is unknown.

Points from the study as a whole: Mice showed TCR sharing more clearly than patients did, possibly owing to HLA. Higher clonality than in normal scalp was seen in lesional scalp, especially alopecia totalis/universalis.

Sequences were obtained from CD8+ T cells sorted from blood. The rearrangement uses TRBV7-9 and TRBJ1-5; D is unclear. This TCR derives from a human donor in good health. The CDR3 coding sequence is TGTGCCAGCAGCTTTCCAAATCAGCCCCAGCATTTT. Residues: CASSFPNQPQHF.